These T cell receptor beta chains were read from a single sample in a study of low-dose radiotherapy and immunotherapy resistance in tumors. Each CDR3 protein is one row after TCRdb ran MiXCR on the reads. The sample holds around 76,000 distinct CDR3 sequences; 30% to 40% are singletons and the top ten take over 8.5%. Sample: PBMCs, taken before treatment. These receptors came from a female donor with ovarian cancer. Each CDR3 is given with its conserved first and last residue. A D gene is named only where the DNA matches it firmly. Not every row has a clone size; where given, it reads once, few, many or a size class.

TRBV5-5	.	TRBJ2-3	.	CASSLLGGTDTQYF	TGTGCCAGCAGCTTACTGGGAGGCACAGATACGCAGTATTTT
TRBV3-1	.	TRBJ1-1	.	CASSQVANTEAFF	TGTGCCAGCAGCCAAGTAGCGAACACTGAAGCTTTCTTT
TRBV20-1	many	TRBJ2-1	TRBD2	CSANPSGAYNEQFF	TGCAGTGCTAACCCTAGCGGGGCCTACAATGAGCAGTTCTTC
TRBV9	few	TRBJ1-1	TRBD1	CASSLRTGMNTEAFF	TGTGCCAGCAGCCTGCGGACAGGGATGAACACTGAAGCTTTCTTT
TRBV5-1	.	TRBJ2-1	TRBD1	CASSKEQGVNEQFF	TGCGCCAGCAGCAAAGAACAGGGGGTGAATGAGCAGTTCTTC
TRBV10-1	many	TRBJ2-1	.	CASSDSDEQFF	TGCGCCAGCAGTGATTCTGATGAGCAGTTCTTC
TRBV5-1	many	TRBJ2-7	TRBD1	CASSLTGGYEQYF	TGTGCCAGCAGCCTGACAGGGGGCTACGAGCAGTACTTC
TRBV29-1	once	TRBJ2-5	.	CSVEESALLETQYF	TGCAGCGTTGAAGAGTCTGCGCTCCTTGAGACCCAGTACTTC
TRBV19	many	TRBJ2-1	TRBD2	CASSIFGGGAYNEQFF	TGTGCCAGTAGTATATTCGGGGGAGGGGCTTACAATGAGCAGTTCTTC
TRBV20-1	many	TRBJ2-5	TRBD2	CSASARTRGTQYF	TGCAGTGCTAGTGCACGGACTAGAGGGACCCAGTACTTC
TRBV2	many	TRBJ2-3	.	CASSWGGKSTDTQYF	TGTGCCAGCAGTTGGGGCGGTAAGAGCACAGATACGCAGTATTTT
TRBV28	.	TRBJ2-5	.	CASSYRGVQTQYF	TGTGCCAGCAGTTATAGGGGGGTCCAGACCCAGTACTTC
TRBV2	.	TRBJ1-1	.	CASRSGIGGGKNTEAFF	TGTGCCAGCAGATCAGGAATCGGGGGCGGGAAGAACACTGAAGCTTTCTTT
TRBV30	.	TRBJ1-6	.	CAWSVTSGPNNSPLHF	TGTGCCTGGAGCGTAACATCGGGACCCAATAATTCACCCCTCCACTTT
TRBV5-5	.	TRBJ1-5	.	CASSLGQDSNQPQHF	TGTGCCAGCAGTCTGGGGCAGGATAGCAATCAGCCCCAGCATTTT
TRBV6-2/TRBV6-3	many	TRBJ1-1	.	CASSWLGTEAFF	TGTGCCAGCAGTTGGTTGGGGACTGAAGCTTTCTTT
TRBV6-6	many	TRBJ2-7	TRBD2	CASSYSWEGSYEQYF	TGTGCCAGCAGTTACTCGTGGGAGGGCTCCTACGAGCAGTACTTC
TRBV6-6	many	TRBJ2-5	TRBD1	CASSGSRDRGLQETQYF	TGTGCCAGCAGTGGGTCCCGGGACAGGGGACTGCAAGAGACCCAGTACTTC
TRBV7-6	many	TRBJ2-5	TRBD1	CASSPYPTGTKETQYF	TGTGCCAGCAGCCCCTACCCGACAGGGACGAAAGAGACCCAGTACTTC
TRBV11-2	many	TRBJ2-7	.	CASSVGLEYYEQYF	TGTGCCAGCAGCGTTGGACTTGAATACTACGAGCAGTACTTC
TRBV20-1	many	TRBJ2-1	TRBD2	CSARGGGNEQFF	TGCAGTGCTAGAGGGGGGGGGAATGAGCAGTTCTTC
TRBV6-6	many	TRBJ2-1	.	CASRGRNNEQFF	TGTGCCTCTAGAGGGCGAAACAATGAGCAGTTCTTC
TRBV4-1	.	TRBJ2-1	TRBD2	CASSPLPTGGYNEQFF	TGCGCCAGCAGCCCCCTCCCAACGGGGGGCTACAATGAGCAGTTCTTC
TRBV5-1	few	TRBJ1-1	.	CASSLGSGRMNTEAFF	TGCGCCAGCAGCTTGGGTTCGGGACGCATGAACACTGAAGCTTTCTTT
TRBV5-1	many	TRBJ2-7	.	CASSLEGPLEQYF	TGCGCCAGCAGCCTAGAGGGGCCCCTCGAGCAGTACTTC
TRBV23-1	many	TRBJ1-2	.	CASSQSSQLLNYGYTF	TGCGCCAGCAGTCAATCGAGCCAACTACTAAACTATGGCTACACCTTC
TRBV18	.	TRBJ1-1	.	CASSPFGNEAFF	TGTGCCAGCTCACCATTCGGTAATGAAGCCTTCTTT
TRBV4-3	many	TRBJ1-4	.	CASSQAVAEKLFF	TGCGCCAGCAGCCAAGCCGTTGCCGAAAAACTGTTTTTT
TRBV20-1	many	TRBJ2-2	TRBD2	CSAEAGPRTGELFF	TGCAGTGCTGAAGCGGGACCACGCACCGGGGAGCTGTTTTTT
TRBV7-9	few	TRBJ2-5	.	CASSLVGSAQETQYF	TGTGCCAGCAGCTTAGTTGGGAGCGCCCAAGAGACCCAGTACTTC
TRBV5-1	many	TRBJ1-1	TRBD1	CASSSRQGGGNTEAFF	TGCGCCAGCAGCTCCCGACAGGGTGGTGGGAACACTGAAGCTTTCTTT
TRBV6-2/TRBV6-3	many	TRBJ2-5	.	CASSPLDGQETQYF	TGTGCCAGCAGTCCTCTGGACGGACAAGAGACCCAGTACTTC
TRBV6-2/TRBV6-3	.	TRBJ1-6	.	CASRPGNSPLHF	TGTGCCAGCAGGCCAGGGAATTCACCCCTCCACTTT
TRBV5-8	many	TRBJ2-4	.	CASSPRILSLAKNIQYF	TGTGCCAGCAGCCCTCGGATCCTCAGCCTGGCCAAAAACATTCAGTACTTC
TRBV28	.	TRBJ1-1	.	CASRRGANTEAFF	TGTGCCAGCAGGAGAGGTGCGAACACTGAAGCTTTCTTT
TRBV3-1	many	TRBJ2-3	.	CASSQDVRTDTQYF	TGTGCCAGCAGCCAAGATGTCCGCACAGATACGCAGTATTTT
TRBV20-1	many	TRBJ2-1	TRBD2	CSARAASGRAASYNEQFF	TGCAGTGCTAGGGCCGCTAGCGGGAGGGCCGCATCCTACAATGAGCAGTTCTTC
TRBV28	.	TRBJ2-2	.	CASSQPPGQGFTGELFF	TGTGCCAGCAGCCAACCTCCGGGGCAGGGGTTCACCGGGGAGCTGTTTTTT
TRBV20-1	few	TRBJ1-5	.	CSARESGREGNQPQHF	TGCAGTGCTAGAGAGTCGGGCCGGGAGGGCAATCAGCCCCAGCATTTT
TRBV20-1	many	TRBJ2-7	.	CSASGVGDMSEGAEQYF	TGCAGTGCTAGTGGGGTCGGGGATATGTCAGAGGGCGCCGAGCAGTACTTC
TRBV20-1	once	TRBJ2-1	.	CSATTPNGSYEQFF	TGCAGTGCCACCACCCCTAACGGGTCCTACGAGCAGTTCTTC
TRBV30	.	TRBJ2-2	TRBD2	CAWSVHPSGGAGTGELFF	TGTGCCTGGAGTGTACATCCTAGCGGGGGGGCGGGCACCGGGGAGCTGTTTTTT
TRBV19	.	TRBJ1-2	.	CASAGTILLTNYGYTF	TGTGCCAGTGCCGGGACAATATTGCTGACCAACTATGGCTACACCTTC
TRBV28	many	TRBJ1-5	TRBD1	CASRPTGGHQPQHF	TGTGCCAGCAGGCCTACAGGGGGCCATCAGCCCCAGCATTTT
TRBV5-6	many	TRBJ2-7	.	CASSVRDIPYEQYF	TGTGCCAGCAGCGTCCGGGACATACCCTACGAGCAGTACTTC
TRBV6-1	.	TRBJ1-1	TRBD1	CASSFVSGTGGTEAFF	TGTGCCAGCAGTTTCGTGTCCGGGACAGGGGGCACTGAAGCTTTCTTT
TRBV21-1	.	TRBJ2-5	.	CASSRTSGQETQYF	TGTGCCAGCAGCAGGACTAGCGGCCAAGAGACCCAGTACTTC
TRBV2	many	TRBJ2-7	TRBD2	CASSEGTSPLLAEQYF	TGTGCCAGCAGTGAGGGGACTAGCCCACTCCTTGCCGAGCAGTACTTC
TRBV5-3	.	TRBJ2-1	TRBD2	CASGPLGLAGGPLFF	TGTGCCAGCGGCCCTTTGGGACTAGCGGGAGGGCCGCTGTTCTTC
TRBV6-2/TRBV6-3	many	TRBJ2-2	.	CASSYYQGNTGELFF	TGTGCCAGCAGTTACTACCAGGGAAACACCGGGGAGCTGTTTTTT
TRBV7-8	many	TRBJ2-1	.	CASSPIWAEKYNEQFF	TGTGCCAGCAGCCCGATCTGGGCTGAGAAGTACAATGAGCAGTTCTTC
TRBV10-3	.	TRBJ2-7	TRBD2	CANLGILGFREVYEQYF	TGTGCCAATCTAGGGATTTTAGGTTTCCGGGAGGTCTACGAGCAGTACTTC
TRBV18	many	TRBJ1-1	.	CASSPTGNTEAFF	TGTGCCAGCTCACCAACCGGGAACACTGAAGCTTTCTTT
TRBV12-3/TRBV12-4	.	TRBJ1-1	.	CASSLRDGQPAFF	TGTGCCAGCAGTCTCCGGGACGGACAGCCGGCGTTCTTT